This T cell receptor (beta chain) was captured by sequencing in a study of blood T cell repertoires in COVID-19. Study overall: The United States, Italy and Spain were the sources of the acute and convalescent COVID-19 samples. The analysed material was cDNA or gDNA that came from T cells, B-cell-depleted T cells, or PBMCs.

This CDR3 has 13 amino acids. J gave up 7 bases and V 6 bases, and 8 bases lay outside the gene matches. The table came from immunoSEQ multiplex PCR; TCRdb's copy has only in-frame clones and leaves some out. The sample carries tens of thousands of clones, roughly 90% recorded once. The V call is TRBV12-3 or TRBV12-4, the J call TRBJ1-1; 7 bases fit TRBD1. The receptor's source is a man between 60 and 70 years old with acute or convalescent COVID-19. Sequenced input: peripheral blood. The CDR3 here is CASSFDRDGEAFF. CDR3 in DNA: TGTGCCAGCAGCTTCGACAGGGACGGTGAAGCTTTCTTT.